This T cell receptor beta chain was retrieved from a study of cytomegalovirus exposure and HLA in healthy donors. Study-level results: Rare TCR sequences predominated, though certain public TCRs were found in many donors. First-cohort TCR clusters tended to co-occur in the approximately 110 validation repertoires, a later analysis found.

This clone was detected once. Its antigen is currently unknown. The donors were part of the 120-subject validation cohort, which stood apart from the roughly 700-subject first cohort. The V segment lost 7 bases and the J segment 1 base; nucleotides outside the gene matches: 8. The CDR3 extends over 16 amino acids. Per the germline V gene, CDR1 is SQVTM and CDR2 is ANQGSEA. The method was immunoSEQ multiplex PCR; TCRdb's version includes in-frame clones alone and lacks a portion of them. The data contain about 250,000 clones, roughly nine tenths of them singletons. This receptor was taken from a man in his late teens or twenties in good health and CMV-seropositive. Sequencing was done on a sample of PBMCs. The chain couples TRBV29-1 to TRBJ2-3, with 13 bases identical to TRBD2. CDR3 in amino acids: CSAYTSGRAGTDTQYF. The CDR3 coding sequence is TGCAGCGCCTACACTAGCGGGAGGGCCGGCACAGATACGCAGTATTTT.